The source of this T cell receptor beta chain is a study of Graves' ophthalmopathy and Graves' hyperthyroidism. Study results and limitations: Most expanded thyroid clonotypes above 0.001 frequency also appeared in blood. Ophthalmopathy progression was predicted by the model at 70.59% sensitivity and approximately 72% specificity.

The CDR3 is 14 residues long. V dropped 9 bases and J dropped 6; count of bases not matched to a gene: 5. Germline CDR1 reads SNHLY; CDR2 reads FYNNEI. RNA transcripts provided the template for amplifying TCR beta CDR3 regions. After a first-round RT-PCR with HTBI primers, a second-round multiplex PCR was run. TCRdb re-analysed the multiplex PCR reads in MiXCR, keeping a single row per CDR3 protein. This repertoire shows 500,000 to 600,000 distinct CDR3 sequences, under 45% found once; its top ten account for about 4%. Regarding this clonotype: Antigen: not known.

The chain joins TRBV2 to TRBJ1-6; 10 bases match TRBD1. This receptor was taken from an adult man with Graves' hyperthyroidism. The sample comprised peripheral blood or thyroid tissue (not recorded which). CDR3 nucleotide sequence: TGTGCCAGTTCCAGACAGGGGGCTAATTCACCCCTCCACTTT. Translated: CASSRQGANSPLHF.